The rows below give T cell receptor beta chains drawn from one sample of a study of tumor-infiltrating lymphocytes in oesophageal squamous cell carcinoma. TCRdb used MiXCR to reprocess the PCR reads, holding one entry per CDR3 protein. The sample includes some 22,000 distinct CDR3 sequences, 36% of them seen just once. Sequenced material: esophageal tumor tissue. The receptors were gathered from a male donor with esophageal squamous cell carcinoma. Each CDR3 is given with its conserved first and last residue. A D gene is named only where the DNA matches it firmly. The size of a clone is reported for some rows only, either as once, few or many, or as a class for expanded clones.

CDR3nt,CDR3aa,len,abundance,v_gene,j_gene,d_gene
TGTGCCAGCAGTTTCGGGCAGGGCCTCACAGATACGCAGTATTTT,CASSFGQGLTDTQYF,15,few,TRBV27,TRBJ2-3,NA
TGTGCCAGCAGCTTAGCGGGAGCCACAGATACGCAGTATTTT,CASSLAGATDTQYF,14,once,TRBV7-9,TRBJ2-3,NA
TGTGCCAGCTTCTCCCGAGCGGCTAGCGGTAGCTACGAGCAGTACTTC,CASFSRAASGSYEQYF,16,NA,TRBV28,TRBJ2-7,TRBD2
TGTGCCAGCAGCAGCGGGAGCGAGCAGTACTTC,CASSSGSEQYF,11,NA,TRBV7-4,TRBJ2-7,TRBD2
TGTGCCAGCAGCTTAGACGGAGCCTCCTACAATGAGCAGTTCTTC,CASSLDGASYNEQFF,15,NA,TRBV7-9,TRBJ2-1,NA
TGTGCCAGCAGCCCCCCGACTAGGAACAATGAGCAGTTCTTC,CASSPPTRNNEQFF,14,few,TRBV7-2,TRBJ2-1,NA
TGTGCCAGCAGCCCCGAGGGGAAGGGGGCACAGTATGGCTACACCTTC,CASSPEGKGAQYGYTF,16,NA,TRBV7-3,TRBJ1-2,TRBD1
TGTGCCAGCAGCTTACAGGGTTCCGGGGCCAACGTCCTGACTTTC,CASSLQGSGANVLTF,15,medium-sized,TRBV5-5,TRBJ2-6,NA
TGCGCCAGCGCGGGGACTAGCGGCTCCTACGAGCAGTACTTC,CASAGTSGSYEQYF,14,many,TRBV5-1,TRBJ2-7,TRBD2
TGTGCCAGCATTTTAGGACCAGGGACTGGAAACACCATATATTTT,CASILGPGTGNTIYF,15,once,TRBV6-5,TRBJ1-3,NA
TGTGCCAGCAGCCGTGGGGGAGGGGAGACCCAGTACTTC,CASSRGGGETQYF,13,many,TRBV7-9,TRBJ2-5,TRBD2
TGTGCCAGCAGTTTTGCGCACTCTGGAAACACCATATATTTT,CASSFAHSGNTIYF,14,many,TRBV28,TRBJ1-3,NA
TGCGCCAGCAGCTCACAGGGGGCGGTTGAAAAACTGTTTTTT,CASSSQGAVEKLFF,14,many,TRBV5-4,TRBJ1-4,TRBD1
TGTGCCAGCAGCCCGCGAGGAAATTCACCCCTCCACTTT,CASSPRGNSPLHF,13,many,TRBV6-1,TRBJ1-6,NA
TGTGCCAGCAGCTCCCGGACAGGCTCTGGAAACACCATATATTTT,CASSSRTGSGNTIYF,15,many,TRBV11-2,TRBJ1-3,TRBD1
TGTGCCAGCAGTCTGCTACCAGTAGCGGGGCAGCCCCAGCATTTT,CASSLLPVAGQPQHF,15,many,TRBV28,TRBJ1-5,NA
TGTGCCAGCAGCTTAGAAGGCAGGGGGCTCGGAGATACGCAGTATTTT,CASSLEGRGLGDTQYF,16,NA,TRBV7-8,TRBJ2-3,TRBD1
TGTGCCAGCAGCCTAAGCGGGAGGTATAAGGATGAGCAGTTCTTC,CASSLSGRYKDEQFF,15,many,TRBV7-3,TRBJ2-1,TRBD2
TGTGCCAGCAGTTACAGTAGGGCGAGCTCCTACAATGAGCAGTACTTC,CASSYSRASSYNEQYF,16,NA,TRBV6-2/TRBV6-3,TRBJ2-7,NA
TGTGCCAGCAGCCCCACTCGGGGGGACTACGGTCCGGGTGGTGAGCAGTTCTTC,CASSPTRGDYGPGGEQFF,18,once,TRBV7-6,TRBJ2-1,TRBD2
TGTGCCAGCAGCCTCGGGATAGCGCAAGAGACCCAGTTCTTC,CASSLGIAQETQFF,14,few,TRBV2,TRBJ2-1,NA
TGTGCCAGCAGCTTAGGACCCAATTCACCCCTCCACTTT,CASSLGPNSPLHF,13,many,TRBV7-9,TRBJ1-6,NA
TGTGCCAGCAGCACCGGACTAGACTATGAGCAGTACTTC,CASSTGLDYEQYF,13,NA,TRBV7-2,TRBJ2-7,TRBD2
TGTGCCAGCAGTTTAGGACAGGGTCTCGATGAGCAGTACTTC,CASSLGQGLDEQYF,14,many,TRBV27,TRBJ2-7,TRBD1
TGTGCCAGCAGTATGACTAGCGGTGACGAGCAGTACTTC,CASSMTSGDEQYF,13,many,TRBV27,TRBJ2-7,TRBD2
TGTGCCAGCAGTAAGGAATGGGATACGCAGTATTTT,CASSKEWDTQYF,12,NA,TRBV2,TRBJ2-3,NA
TGCGCCAGCAGCTTGGGCGCAGGGGTGGATGAGCAGTTCTTC,CASSLGAGVDEQFF,14,NA,TRBV5-1,TRBJ2-1,NA
TGTGCCAGCAAGCAGGGGGAGAGGACTGAAGCTTTCTTT,CASKQGERTEAFF,13,NA,TRBV5-3,TRBJ1-1,TRBD1
TGTGCCAGCAGGGGGACGATGGACAATCAGCCCCAGCATTTT,CASRGTMDNQPQHF,14,many,TRBV6-4,TRBJ1-5,NA
TGTGCCAGCAGGAACTTACAGAACACTGAAGCTTTCTTT,CASRNLQNTEAFF,13,many,TRBV6-1,TRBJ1-1,NA
TGTGCCAGCAGCTCGATCCGTACCCTGACAGGTGGTAGGGCCTACGAGCAGTACTTC,CASSSIRTLTGGRAYEQYF,19,NA,TRBV7-1,TRBJ2-7,NA
TGTGCCAGCAGCTCCCGAAGACTAGCGGGAGCCCCAGGGGTAGATACGCAGTATTTT,CASSSRRLAGAPGVDTQYF,19,NA,TRBV7-6,TRBJ2-3,TRBD2
TGTGCCAGCATCGACAGTAGCACAGATACGCAGTATTTT,CASIDSSTDTQYF,13,few,TRBV28,TRBJ2-3,NA
TGCAGCGTTGAAATGGGGGCCGAGCAGTACTTC,CSVEMGAEQYF,11,once,TRBV29-1,TRBJ2-7,NA
TGTGCTAGCAGCTATTCAATAGCGGGGGGATACAATGAGCAGTTCTTC,CASSYSIAGGYNEQFF,16,NA,TRBV7-9,TRBJ2-1,TRBD2
TGTGCCAGCAGCTTAGCGAGGACGGGAGGGCCTCAAGATACGCAGTATTTT,CASSLARTGGPQDTQYF,17,NA,TRBV7-4,TRBJ2-3,TRBD2
TGTGCCAGCTCGCAAATAGGACGGAACAGGGGAGCTGAAGCTTTCTTT,CASSQIGRNRGAEAFF,16,few,TRBV18,TRBJ1-1,TRBD1
TGTGCCAGCAGTTACGACGGGACAACCTACGAGCAGTACTTC,CASSYDGTTYEQYF,14,many,TRBV6-2/TRBV6-3,TRBJ2-7,NA
TGTGCCAGCAGTGAAGCCCCCGGGGGTTGGAATTCACCCCTCCACTTT,CASSEAPGGWNSPLHF,16,NA,TRBV6-1,TRBJ1-6,NA
TGTGCCAGCAGCTTCAAAGCGGGGTTCACAGATACGCAGTATTTT,CASSFKAGFTDTQYF,15,NA,TRBV7-6,TRBJ2-3,TRBD2
TGTGCCAGCAGCCCGACGACAGGGAGTAGCTCAGAGACCCAGTACTTC,CASSPTTGSSSETQYF,16,NA,TRBV7-6,TRBJ2-5,TRBD1
TGTGCCAGTACTAAGACCAACGGGGAAGATGAGCAGTTCTTC,CASTKTNGEDEQFF,14,few,TRBV19,TRBJ2-1,NA
TGCAGTGCTCCTGGACTAGCGGGGGGCCGGTACAATGAGCAGTTCTTC,CSAPGLAGGRYNEQFF,16,NA,TRBV20-1,TRBJ2-1,TRBD2
TGTGCCAGCACCCGGACAGGACGCACAGATACGCAGTATTTT,CASTRTGRTDTQYF,14,NA,TRBV11-2,TRBJ2-3,TRBD1
TGTGCCAGCAGTTTACACAGGACAGATACGCAGTATTTT,CASSLHRTDTQYF,13,NA,TRBV12-3/TRBV12-4,TRBJ2-3,NA
TGTGCCAGCAGCGCCGGACTGCCGGGGGCCAACGTCCTGACTTTC,CASSAGLPGANVLTF,15,large,TRBV11-1,TRBJ2-6,NA
TGTGCCAGCAGCCAAGAATACACAGATACGCAGTATTTT,CASSQEYTDTQYF,13,few,TRBV4-2,TRBJ2-3,NA
TGTGCCAGCAGTTTATGGGTCAGGGGGCGACAAGAGACCCAGTACTTC,CASSLWVRGRQETQYF,16,few,TRBV28,TRBJ2-5,TRBD1
TGTGCCAGCAGTTTGTCTCCCTCCCAACTCGGCAATGAGCAGTTCTTC,CASSLSPSQLGNEQFF,16,once,TRBV27,TRBJ2-1,NA
TGTGCCAGCAGTGTGGAATTTAGACTAGCGGGAACAGATACGCAGTATTTT,CASSVEFRLAGTDTQYF,17,NA,TRBV6-1,TRBJ2-3,TRBD2
TGTGCCAGCAGCCAAGGTACCTCAGATACGCAGTATTTT,CASSQGTSDTQYF,13,NA,TRBV4-2,TRBJ2-3,NA
TGTGCCACCAGCAGAACACTCTCACCCCTCCACTTT,CATSRTLSPLHF,12,few,TRBV15,TRBJ1-6,NA
TGTGCCAGCAGCCTGTTAGGGGCTAGCACAGATACGCAGTATTTT,CASSLLGASTDTQYF,15,NA,TRBV7-2,TRBJ2-3,NA
TGTGCCAGCAGCTTAGATAAGGTCAGGGGCCAATCCTTC,CASSLDKVRGQSF,13,NA,TRBV7-2,TRBJ2-6,NA
TGTGCCAGCAGCCGCGGGGGACAGCACTACGAGCAGTACTTC,CASSRGGQHYEQYF,14,NA,TRBV12-3/TRBV12-4,TRBJ2-7,NA
TGTGCCAGCAGCCAAGCGTCAGATACGCAGTATTTT,CASSQASDTQYF,12,NA,TRBV11-2,TRBJ2-3,NA
TGTGCCAGCAGCTTAGCGGGAGTTCCCCAAGAGACCCAGTACTTC,CASSLAGVPQETQYF,15,NA,TRBV6-8,TRBJ2-5,TRBD2